The 16 T cell receptor beta chains given below trace back to one sample, sequenced in a study of T cell repertoires in cytomegalovirus infection. TCRdb used MiXCR to reprocess the reads, holding one entry per CDR3 protein. The sample lists fewer than 950,000 distinct CDR3 sequences, approximately 29% occurring once. These receptors are not linked to any known antigen. Sequenced here: cultured CD8+ T cells from PBMCs, sampled from culture after CMV antigen stimulation. These receptors all come from a human donor in good health (CMV status not recorded). Some clones in this sample may be carry-over from other donors' samples.

The CDR3: CASSPPDMGDYNEQFF. The CDR3 nucleotides read TGTGCCAGCTCACCCCCGGACATGGGAGACTACAATGAGCAGTTCTTC. The chain recombines TRBV18 with TRBJ2-1; D is tentatively TRBD1 or TRBD2 (5 bases each). V was trimmed by 3 bases and J by 3 bases, leaving 15 bases between them. Per germline, CDR1 KGHSH and CDR2 LQKENI. The CDR3 is 16 residues long. The full variable domain, its missing parts supplied by reference TRBV18 and TRBJ2-1, is NAGVMQNPRHLVRRRGQEARLRCSPMKGHSHVYWYRQLPEEGLKFMVYLQKENIIDESGMPKERFSAEFPKEGPSILRIQQVVRGDSAAYFCASSPPDMGDYNEQFFGPGTRLTVL.

This clonotype occurred many times. V gene TRBV7-6 combines with J gene TRBJ1-1; TRBD1 might be the D (5 bases). The CDR3 totals 12 residues. The germline gives CDR1 SGHVS, CDR2 FNYEAQ. Trimming shortened V by 1 base and J by 7 bases, and 7 bases separated the two germline ends. This CDR3 is CASSLGGNEAFF. The CDR3 nucleotides are TGTGCCAGCAGCTTAGGGGGGAATGAAGCTTTCTTT.

This clonotype has just a few counts. The V and J genes are TRBV12-5 and TRBJ1-1; D might be TRBD1 (6 bases). CDR1 and CDR2 (germline): LGHNT, FRNRAP. CDR3 length equals 13 residues. V lost 7 bases and J lost 1, with 10 bases in between. Here the CDR3 reads CASVSGQNTEAFF. CDR3 DNA: TGTGCTAGTGTTTCGGGACAGAACACTGAAGCTTTCTTT. Filled out from reference TRBV12-5 and TRBJ1-1, the complete variable domain reads DARVTQTPRHKVTEMGQEVTMRCQPILGHNTVFWYRQTMMQGLELLAYFRNRAPLDDSGMPKDRFSAEMPDATLATLKIQPSEPRDSAVYFCASVSGQNTEAFFGQGTRLTVV.

The chain employs TRBV28 and TRBJ1-5; D might be TRBD1 (6 bases). V dropped 4 bases and J dropped 0 bases, with 7 bases sitting between them. CDR1 MDHEN and CDR2 SYDVKM come from the germline V gene. This CDR3 has 14 residues. CDR3 in amino acids: CASSWTVSNQPQHF. CDR3 DNA: TGTGCCAGCAGTTGGACAGTTAGCAATCAGCCCCAGCATTTT.

V is TRBV7-2 and J is TRBJ2-7; no reliable D call. CDR1 is SGHTA, CDR2 FQGNSA, per germline. CDR3 size: 16 residues. V was cut by 2 bases and J by 0 bases, with 14 bases left in between. The CDR3 DNA is TGTGCCAGCAGCTTATCTTGGGTCGGCAGCTCCTACGAGCAGTACGTC. It translates to CASSLSWVGSSYEQYV.

The chain combines TRBV2 with TRBJ1-1; D unclear. The ends were cut back, 3 bases at V and 7 bases at J, with 15 bases in the middle. Germline loops: CDR1 SNHLY, CDR2 FYNNEI. The CDR3 runs 14 residues. DNA for the CDR3: TGTGCCAGCAGTGACCTGTCCGGGAATCTTGAAGCTTTCTTT. This codes for CASSDLSGNLEAFF.

This clonotype was recorded a few times. The chain recombines TRBV10-3 with TRBJ2-7; D remains ambiguous. Trimming removed 3 bases at V and 3 bases at J, with 9 bases between. Germline lookup yields CDR1 ENHRY and CDR2 SYGVKD. The CDR3 loop spans 13 amino acids. The CDR3 nucleotides are TGTGCCATCAGTGAAGGCAACAACTACGAGCAGTACGTC. Translating it yields CAISEGNNYEQYV.

Here the CDR3 reads CSARADRQHSYGYTF. The CDR3 DNA sequence: TGCAGTGCTAGAGCTGACCGACAGCACTCCTATGGCTACACCTTC. This chain connects TRBV20-1 to TRBJ1-2; the D gene is possibly TRBD1 (5 bases). V was cut by 1 base and J by 4 bases, with 16 bases left in between. CDR1 DFQATT and CDR2 SNEGSKA come from the germline V gene (reference sequence). The CDR3 is 15 amino acids.

This clonotype has more than one count but fewer than ten. The rearrangement joins TRBV6-5 to TRBJ2-6; a weak D match, TRBD1 (6 bases). V shed 6 bases and J shed 0 bases, with 18 bases lying between them. This CDR3 has 18 residues. CDR1 and CDR2 (germline): MNHEY, SVGAGI. CDR3 nucleotides: TGTGCCAGCAGAAAATATTCGGACAGTGTCTCTGGGGCCAACGTCCTGACTTTC. As protein: CASRKYSDSVSGANVLTF.

The chain recombines TRBV5-1 with TRBJ2-1, with 9 bases matching TRBD1. J lost 6 bases, V lost 4 bases, and 8 bases had no gene match. The CDR3 contains 15 residues. The germline V gene encodes CDR1 SGHRS and CDR2 YFSETQ. This chain's CDR3 is CASSPGQGTRNEQFF. The CDR3 DNA reads as TGCGCCAGCAGCCCCGGACAGGGGACCCGCAATGAGCAGTTCTTC.

Turning to this clonotype: A much larger clone lies a single base off, so this may be a read error. This chain connects TRBV7-9 to TRBJ2-5, with 8 bases that match TRBD2. With V trimmed by 8 bases and J by 4 bases, 6 bases remained unmatched. The CDR3 is 13 residues long. Germline CDR1 reads SEHNR; CDR2 reads FQNEAQ (reference sequence). The DNA for the CDR3 is TGTGCCAGCGGTAGCGGGGAAGGAGAGACCCAGTACTTC. Translating gives CASGSGEGETQYF. The variable domain in full, with the rest retrieved from reference TRBV7-9 and TRBJ2-5, is DTGVSQNPRHKITKRGQNVTFRCDPISEHNRLYWYRQTLGQGPEFLTYFQNEAQLEKSRLLSDRFSAERPKGSFSTLEIQRTEQGDSAMYLCASGSGEGETQYFGPGTRLLVL.

Concerning this clonotype: A much larger clone is a single base away; this may be a read error. The V call is TRBV7-8, the J call TRBJ2-1, with D perhaps TRBD1 (6 bases). The CDR3 has 16 amino acids. Germline CDR1 reads SGHVS; CDR2 reads FQNEAQ. Trimming took 4 bases from V and 2 from J, leaving 15 bases between them. The CDR3 sequence: CASSYTHRVPYNEQFF. The CDR3 DNA sequence: TGTGCCAGCAGCTACACCCACAGGGTCCCCTACAATGAGCAGTTCTTC. Full variable domain (missing parts from reference TRBV7-8 and TRBJ2-1): GAGVSQSPRYKVAKRGQDVALRCDPISGHVSLFWYQQALGQGPEFLTYFQNEAQLDKSGLPSDRFFAERPEGSVSTLKIQRTQQEDSAVYLCASSYTHRVPYNEQFFGPGTRLTVL.

This clonotype was found many times. This chain connects TRBV12-3 or TRBV12-4 to TRBJ1-5; D is unresolved. V lost 5 bases, J lost 4 bases, and 21 bases lay in between. The CDR3 runs to 17 residues. CDR3 bases: TGTGCCAGCAGTAACGTAAGGGCAGACCAAATTAATCAGCCCCAGCATTTT. It translates to CASSNVRADQINQPQHF.

This chain links TRBV12-3 or TRBV12-4 with TRBJ1-1; D call uncertain. CDR3 length: 14 residues. Between the trimmed V and J ends, which lost 10 bases and 0 bases, there was a span of 15 bases. As DNA, the CDR3 is TGTGCCAACAGCGCCTGGAACATGAACACTGAAGCTTTCTTT. Protein sequence: CANSAWNMNTEAFF.

This clonotype has a count of ten or more. This rearrangement joins TRBV7-6 to TRBJ1-4, with 9 nucleotides matching TRBD1. The J segment lost 6 bases and the V segment lost 3 bases, leaving 2 bases of the junction unmatched. Germline CDR1 SGHVS, CDR2 FNYEAQ. The CDR3 loop spans 14 amino acids. CDR3 region: CASSLTGGDEKLFF. For the CDR3, the DNA is TGTGCCAGCAGCTTGACAGGGGGGGATGAAAAACTGTTTTTT.

This clonotype was counted a few times. The chain has TRBV27 and TRBJ2-1, with 9 bases fitting TRBD1. CDR1 is MNHEY and CDR2 is SMNVEV in the germline V gene (reference sequence). The CDR3 extends over 15 amino acids. The V gene end was trimmed by 3 bases and the J gene end by 9 bases; junction bases not matched to a gene: 9. CDR3 bases: TGTGCCAGCAGTTTGCTACCGGGACAGGGCATTGAGCAGTTCTTC. Amino acid sequence: CASSLLPGQGIEQFF.